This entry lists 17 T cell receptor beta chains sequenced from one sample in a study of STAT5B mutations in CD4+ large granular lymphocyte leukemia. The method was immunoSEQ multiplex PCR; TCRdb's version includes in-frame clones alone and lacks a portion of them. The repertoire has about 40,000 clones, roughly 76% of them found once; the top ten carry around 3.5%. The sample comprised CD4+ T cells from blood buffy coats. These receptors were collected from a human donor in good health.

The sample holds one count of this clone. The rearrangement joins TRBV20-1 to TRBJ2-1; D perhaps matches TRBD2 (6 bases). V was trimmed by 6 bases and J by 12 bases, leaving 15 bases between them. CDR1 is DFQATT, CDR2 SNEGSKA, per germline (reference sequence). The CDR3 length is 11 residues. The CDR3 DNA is TGCAGTGCAAAGAAGGTGGGAGGGCAGTTCTTC. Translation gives CSAKKVGGQFF.

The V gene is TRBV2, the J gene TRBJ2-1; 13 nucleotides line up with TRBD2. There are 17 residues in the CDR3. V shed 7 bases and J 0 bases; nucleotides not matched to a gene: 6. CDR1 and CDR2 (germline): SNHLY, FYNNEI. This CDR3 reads CASIKGTSGTSYNEQFF. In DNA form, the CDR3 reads TGTGCCAGCATTAAGGGGACTAGCGGGACCTCCTACAATGAGCAGTTCTTC.

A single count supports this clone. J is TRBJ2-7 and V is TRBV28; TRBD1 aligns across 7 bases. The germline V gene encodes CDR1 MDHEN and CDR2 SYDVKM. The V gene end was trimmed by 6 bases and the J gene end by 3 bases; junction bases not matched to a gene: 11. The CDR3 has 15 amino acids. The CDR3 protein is CASSIQGSGGYEQYF. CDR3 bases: TGTGCCAGCAGCATACAGGGGTCGGGTGGCTACGAGCAGTACTTC.

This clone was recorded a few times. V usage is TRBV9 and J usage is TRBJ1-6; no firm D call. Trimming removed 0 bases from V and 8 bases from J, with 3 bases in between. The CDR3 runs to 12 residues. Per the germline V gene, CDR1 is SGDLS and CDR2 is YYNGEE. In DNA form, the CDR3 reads TGTGCCAGCAGCGTAGAGGATTCACCCCTCCACTTT. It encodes CASSVEDSPLHF.

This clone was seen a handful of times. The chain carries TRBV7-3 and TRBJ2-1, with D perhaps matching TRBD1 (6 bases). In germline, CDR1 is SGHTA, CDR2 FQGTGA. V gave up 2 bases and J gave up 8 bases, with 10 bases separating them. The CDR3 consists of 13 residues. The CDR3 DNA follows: TGTGCCAGCAGCTTAGGGCAGGGGTATGAGCAGTTCTTC. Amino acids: CASSLGQGYEQFF.

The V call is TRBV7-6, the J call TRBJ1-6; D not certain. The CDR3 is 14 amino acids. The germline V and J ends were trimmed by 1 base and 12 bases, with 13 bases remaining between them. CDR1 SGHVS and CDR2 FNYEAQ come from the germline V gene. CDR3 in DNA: TGTGCCAGCAGCTTAGATCGGGCAGAATTACCCCTCCACTTT. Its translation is CASSLDRAELPLHF.

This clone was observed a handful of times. The CDR3 DNA reads as TGCGCCAGCTCCCCGACACCCAACTATGGCTACACCTTC. It is translated as CASSPTPNYGYTF. The chain links TRBV5-1 to TRBJ1-2; D not resolved. Germline values: CDR1 SGHRS, CDR2 YFSETQ. Between the trimmed V and J ends, which lost 7 bases and 2 bases, there was a span of 12 bases. The CDR3 is made up of 13 amino acids.

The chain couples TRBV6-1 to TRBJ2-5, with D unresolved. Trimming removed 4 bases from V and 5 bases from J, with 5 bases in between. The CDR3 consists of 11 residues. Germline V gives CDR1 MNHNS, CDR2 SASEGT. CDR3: CASSVPETQYF. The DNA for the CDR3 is TGTGCCAGCAGTGTACCCGAGACCCAGTACTTC.

CDR3 region: CACSATNSPLHF. In DNA form, the CDR3 reads TGTGCCTGTTCGGCGACTAATTCACCCCTCCACTTT. V usage is TRBV30 and J usage is TRBJ1-6; D is undetermined. This CDR3 is built from 12 residues. V was pared by 6 bases and J by 6 bases, with 9 bases between. Per germline, CDR1 GTSNPN and CDR2 SVGIG (reference sequence).

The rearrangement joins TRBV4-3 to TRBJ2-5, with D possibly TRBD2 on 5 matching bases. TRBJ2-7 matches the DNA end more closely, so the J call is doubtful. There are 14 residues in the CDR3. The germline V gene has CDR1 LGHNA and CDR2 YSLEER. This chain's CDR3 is CASSQRTGTYEQYF. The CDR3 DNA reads TGCGCCAGCAGCCAGAGGACTGGGACCTACGAGCAGTACTTC.

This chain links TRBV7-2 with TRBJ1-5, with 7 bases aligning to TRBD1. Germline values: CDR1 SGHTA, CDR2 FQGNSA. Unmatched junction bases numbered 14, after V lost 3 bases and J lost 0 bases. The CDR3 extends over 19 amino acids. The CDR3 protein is CASSFRDSGGTYSNQPQHF. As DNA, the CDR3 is TGTGCCAGCAGCTTCCGGGACAGCGGCGGAACTTATAGCAATCAGCCCCAGCATTTT.

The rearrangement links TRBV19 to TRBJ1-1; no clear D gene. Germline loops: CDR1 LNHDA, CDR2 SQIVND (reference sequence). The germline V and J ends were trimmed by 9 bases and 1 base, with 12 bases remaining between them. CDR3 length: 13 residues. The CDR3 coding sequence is TGTGCCAGCTTCATAGGGCCGAACACTGAAGCTTTCTTT. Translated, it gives CASFIGPNTEAFF.

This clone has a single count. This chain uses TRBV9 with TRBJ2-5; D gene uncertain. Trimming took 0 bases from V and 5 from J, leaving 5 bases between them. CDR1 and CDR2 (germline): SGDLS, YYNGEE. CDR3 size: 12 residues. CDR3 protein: CASSVVGETQYF. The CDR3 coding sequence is TGTGCCAGCAGCGTAGTGGGTGAGACCCAGTACTTC.

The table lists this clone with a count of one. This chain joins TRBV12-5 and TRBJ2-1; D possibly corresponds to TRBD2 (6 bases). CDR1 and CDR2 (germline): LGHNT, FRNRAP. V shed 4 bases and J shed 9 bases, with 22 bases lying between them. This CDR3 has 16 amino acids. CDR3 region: CASGSRVGGGTVEQFF. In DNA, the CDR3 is TGTGCTAGTGGTTCGAGGGTGGGGGGTGGTACGGTTGAGCAGTTCTTC. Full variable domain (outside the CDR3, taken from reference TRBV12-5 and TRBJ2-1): DARVTQTPRHKVTEMGQEVTMRCQPILGHNTVFWYRQTMMQGLELLAYFRNRAPLDDSGMPKDRFSAEMPDATLATLKIQPSEPRDSAVYFCASGSRVGGGTVEQFFGPGTRLTVL.

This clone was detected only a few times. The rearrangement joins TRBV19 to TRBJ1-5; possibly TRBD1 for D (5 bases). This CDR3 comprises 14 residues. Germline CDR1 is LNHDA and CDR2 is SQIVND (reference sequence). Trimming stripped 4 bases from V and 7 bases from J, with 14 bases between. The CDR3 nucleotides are TGTGCCAGTAGTAAACAGGTAGGCCGCCAGCCCCAGCATTTT. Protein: CASSKQVGRQPQHF.

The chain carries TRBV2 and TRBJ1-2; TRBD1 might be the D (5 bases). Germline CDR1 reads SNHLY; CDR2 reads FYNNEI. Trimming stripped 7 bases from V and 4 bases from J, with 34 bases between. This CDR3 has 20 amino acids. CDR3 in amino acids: CASNLAKKMGSGRDSYGYTF. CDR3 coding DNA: TGTGCCAGCAATTTGGCCAAGAAGATGGGGTCAGGCAGGGATAGCTATGGCTACACCTTC.

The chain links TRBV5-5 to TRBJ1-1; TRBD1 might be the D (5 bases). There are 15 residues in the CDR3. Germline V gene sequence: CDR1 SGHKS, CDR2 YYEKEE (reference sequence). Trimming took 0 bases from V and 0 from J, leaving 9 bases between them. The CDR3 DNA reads TGTGCCAGCAGCTTGGCAGGCAGGGTGAACACTGAAGCTTTCTTT. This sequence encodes CASSLAGRVNTEAFF.